The 18 T cell receptor beta chains below all came from one sample that was sequenced in a study of CD8+CD57+ T cells in acquired aplastic anemia. The template for TCR beta VDJ and CDR3 sequence profiling was genomic DNA. MiXCR was run by TCRdb on the reads, yielding one entry per CDR3 protein. The data hold hundreds of thousands of distinct CDR3 sequences, with around 68% observed a single time. The sample was sorted CD4+, CD8+, or CD8+CD57+ T cells (not recorded which) from PBMCs. These receptor sequences come from a human donor in good health, serving as a control.

This clonotype was seen more than once but under ten times. The chain links TRBV12-3 or TRBV12-4 to TRBJ1-5; tentative D call: TRBD1 (5 bases). CDR3 length: 14 residues. V dropped 2 bases and J dropped 4 bases, with 9 bases sitting between them. The CDR3 DNA sequence: TGTGCCAGCAGTTTACAGGGTAGTAATCAGCCCCAGCATTTT. Amino acids: CASSLQGSNQPQHF.

Details on this clonotype: A clone one base away is much larger, so this may be a read error. This chain uses TRBV6-1 with TRBJ2-2; TRBD2 aligns across 7 bases. This CDR3 contains 14 residues. Looked up from germline, CDR1 is MNHNS and CDR2 is SASEGT. As DNA, the CDR3 is TGTGCCAGCAGTGACAGCGGGAACACCGGGGAGCCGTTTTTT. Translated, it gives CASSDSGNTGEPFF.

About this clonotype itself: At one end, the junction sequence differs from germline, possibly due to a read error. V and J are TRBV10-3 and TRBJ1-5; 7 bases fit TRBD1. The CDR3 length is 13 residues. Looked up from germline, CDR1 is ENHRY and CDR2 is SYGVKD. The CDR3 here is CAISPTGRQPQHF. CDR3 in DNA: TGCGCCATCAGTCCGACAGGGAGGCAGCCCCAGCATTTT.

On this clonotype: A much larger clone is a single base away; this may be a read error. The chain employs TRBV2 and TRBJ1-5; D might be TRBD1 (5 bases). The CDR3 runs 15 residues. Germline V gene data show CDR1 as SNHLY and CDR2 as FYNNEI. Trimming cost V 5 bases and J 11 bases, with 22 bases left between them. CDR3 protein: CASSSGPPQSISQHF. The CDR3 region has the DNA TGTGCCAGCAGTTCGGGACCCCCTCAATCTATATCCCAGCATTTT.

This clonotype appeared once. The gene calls are TRBV20-1 and TRBJ2-5; D is ambiguous. The CDR3 is 15 residues long. CDR1 is DFQATT, CDR2 SNEGSKA, per germline (reference sequence). V shed 5 bases and J shed 3 bases, with 19 bases lying between them. The DNA of the CDR3 is TGCAGTGCTCGTACAGCTCTTCACTATGAAGAGACCCAGTACTTC. It translates to CSARTALHYEETQYF.

This clonotype occurred once. Without the conserved terminal phenylalanine or tryptophan, this CDR3 likely stems from a read error. The DNA is left out, because the CDR3 cannot be placed on it with certainty; the CDR3 is given as TCRdb lists it. V is TRBV7-9 and J is TRBJ1-5. Germline lookup yields CDR1 SEHNR and CDR2 FQNEAQ (reference sequence). Termini included, the CDR3 measures 13 amino acids. The CDR3 loop is CASQVGEGGGKHI.

The V gene is TRBV10-3, the J gene TRBJ1-2; 7 positions agree with TRBD1. Germline CDR1 is ENHRY and CDR2 is SYGVKD. The CDR3 has 14 amino acids. V shed 10 bases and J 8 bases; nucleotides not matched to a gene: 16. CDR3 sequence (DNA): TGTGCCACCCAGCTTGAGGGGGCTCTGGAGGGCTACACCTTC. As protein: CATQLEGALEGYTF.

This clonotype appeared once. The CDR3 carries no conserved terminal phenylalanine or tryptophan, so it likely arises from a read error. The chain has TRBV11-2 and TRBJ1-3; no firm D call. The CDR3 is 13 residues long. Germline lookup yields CDR1 SGHAT and CDR2 FQNNGV. The CDR3 DNA reads TGCGCCAGCAGCTTAGGACTAGCAAGCACCATATATCTT. It specifies CASSLGLASTIYL.

In regard to this clonotype: One end of the junction is discordant with germline, which a read error may explain. The chain uses TRBV7-7 and TRBJ1-6; maybe TRBD1 (5 bases). The CDR3 is 15 residues long. Per germline, CDR1 SSHAT and CDR2 FNYEAQ (reference sequence). CDR3 residues: CASSLTGGEKQPLHF. Written as DNA, the CDR3 is TGTGCTAGCAGCTTAACGGGGGGGGAGAAACAACCCCTCCACTTT.

This clonotype was observed a single time. Its ends do not fully match the called genes, so a read error is possible. This sequence joins TRBV7-2 and TRBJ2-3; tentatively, D is TRBD1 or TRBD2 (5 bases each). CDR1 and CDR2 (germline): SGHTA, FQGNSA. The CDR3 has 14 residues. The chain's CDR3 is CASSSDLGVYEQYF. The CDR3 nucleotides are TGTGCCAGCAGCTCAGACTTGGGGGTGTACGAGCAGTACTTT.

As regards this clonotype: Likely a read error: the CDR3 ends without its conserved phenylalanine or tryptophan. It is unclear where the CDR3 begins or ends on the DNA, so no DNA is shown, and the CDR3 is as TCRdb lists it. This chain connects TRBV2 to TRBJ2-3. The CDR3 has 11 amino acids, counting both end residues. Germline V lookup: CDR1 SNHLY, CDR2 FYNNEI. CDR3: CASSQEDTQGS.

In the case of this clonotype: One end of the junction does not line up with germline, which may come from a read error. J is TRBJ1-4 and V is TRBV7-9; 8 positions agree with TRBD1. This CDR3 region has 17 residues. Germline loops: CDR1 SEHNR, CDR2 FQNEAQ (reference sequence). The CDR3 DNA reads TGCGCCAGCAGCAGGGACAGGTTAGAAGGGGGAACGGAAAAACTGTTTTTT. Protein sequence: CASSRDRLEGGTEKLFF. The complete variable domain, with remaining parts taken from reference TRBV7-9 and TRBJ1-4, reads DTGVSQNPRHKITKRGQNVTFRCDPISEHNRLYWYRQTLGQGPEFLTYFQNEAQLEKSRLLSDRFSAERPKGSFSTLEIQRTEQGDSAMYLCASSRDRLEGGTEKLFFGSGTQLSVL.

Remarks on this clonotype: The junction and the germline gene differ at one end; a read error may be behind it. This chain joins TRBV5-1 and TRBJ2-2; 12 positions match TRBD1. This CDR3 spans 11 amino acids. CDR1 and CDR2 (germline): SGHRS, YFSETQ. CDR3 sequence (DNA): TGCGCCAGCAGCTTGGAGGGACAGGGGGCTTTT. Its translation is CASSLEGQGAF.

This clonotype was recorded many times. The rearrangement joins TRBV5-1 to TRBJ2-5, with TRBD2 matching over 7 bases. V lost 4 bases and J lost 7; bases outside the gene matches: 13. The CDR3 is made up of 15 amino acids. Germline V CDR1 and CDR2: SGHRS, YFSETQ. CDR3: CASSPTSVLLGTQYF. The CDR3 DNA reads as TGCGCCAGCAGCCCTACTAGCGTCCTACTGGGGACCCAGTACTTC.

V and J are TRBV7-2 and TRBJ1-6; a weak D match, TRBD1 (5 bases). The CDR3 has 15 amino acids. V dropped 6 bases and J dropped 18 bases, with 27 bases sitting between them. Germline loops: CDR1 SGHTA, CDR2 FQGNSA. The chain's CDR3 is CASRTSGGGGTQYHF. The CDR3, as DNA: TGTGCCAGCAGAACTAGCGGGGGGGGAGGGACCCAGTACCACTTT.

A remark on this clonotype: The final CDR3 position lacks the conserved phenylalanine or tryptophan, pointing to a likely read error. The V call is TRBV7-2, the J call TRBJ1-6, with no clear D. V lost 6 bases and J lost 0, with 15 bases in between. Germline V gene lookup returns CDR1 SGHTA and CDR2 FQGNSA. This CDR3 comprises 17 residues. The CDR3 DNA reads TGTGCCAGCAGGCGTCCAGGAGGAAGCTCCTATAATTCACCCCTCCACGTT. Encoded protein: CASRRPGGSSYNSPLHV.

This clonotype was seen only a few times. The genes are TRBV7-6 and TRBJ2-3; 13 bases agree with TRBD2. The CDR3 extends over 16 amino acids. Germline CDR1 SGHVS, CDR2 FNYEAQ. After removal of 5 bases from V and 3 bases from J, the junction contained 5 bases not matched to a gene. In nucleotides, the CDR3 is TGTGCCAGCAGCCCTACTAGCGGGGGGGTGACAGATACGCAGTATTTT. It yields the protein CASSPTSGGVTDTQYF.

V usage is TRBV5-4 and J usage is TRBJ1-2, with D tentatively TRBD1 (5 bases). This CDR3 has 14 amino acids. Per the germline V gene, CDR1 is SGHNT and CDR2 is YYREEE (reference sequence). V dropped 4 bases and J dropped 4 bases, with 14 bases sitting between them. The CDR3 loop reads CASSRHGTGYGYTF. DNA for the CDR3: TGTGCCAGCAGCAGACATGGAACAGGCTATGGCTACACCTTC.